This TCR beta chain comes out of a study of T cell responses to AZD1222 COVID-19 vaccine. Study overall: Analyses pooled second doses at about 4 or about 12 weeks.

TCRdb's table, derived via immunoSEQ multiplex PCR, lists solely in-frame clones and lacks some. The sample records some 150,000 clones, 94% being singletons. The V segment lost 0 bases and the J segment 8 bases; nucleotides outside the gene matches: 7. This CDR3 contains 15 residues. The germline V gene has CDR1 SGHNT and CDR2 YYREEE (reference sequence). To note about this clone: Its antigen is currently unknown.

The study, taken as a whole, reports: No day 14 peak samples; only post-peak repertoires were characterized. Seropositive status at baseline applied to only six AZD1222 recipients. A mostly white British donor set with more females was recruited, and clonal diversity was possibly underestimated.

Source: peripheral blood, taken on day 0 of AZD1222 vaccination. The sequence came from an adult in good health. The rearrangement links TRBV5-4 to TRBJ1-4; 7 positions match TRBD1. DNA of the CDR3: TGTGCCAGCAGCTTGGAGAGGGGAGGGGGCGAAAAACTGTTTTTT. Residues: CASSLERGGGEKLFF.